This T cell receptor (beta chain) was identified during a study of blood T cell repertoires in COVID-19. Background on the study: Specimens from acute and convalescent COVID-19 originated in the United States, Italy and Spain. T cells, B-cell-depleted T cells, or PBMCs provided the cDNA or gDNA that served as material.

Germline V CDR1 and CDR2: LNHDA, SQIVND (reference sequence). The CDR3 is made up of 15 amino acids. Trimming removed 6 bases from V and 2 bases from J, with 14 bases in between. In this sample, this clone is medium-sized. TCRdb's table, derived via immunoSEQ multiplex PCR, lists solely in-frame clones and lacks some. The sample holds roughly 14,000 clones, 83% seen once. Sequenced material: peripheral blood. The V gene is TRBV19, the J gene TRBJ1-5, with a weak D call TRBD1 (6 bases). The TCR originated in a woman in her sixties with acute or convalescent COVID-19. CDR3 region: CASRTQGNGNQPQHF. CDR3 sequence (DNA): TGTGCCAGTAGGACACAGGGAAACGGCAATCAGCCCCAGCATTTT.